The 32 T cell receptor beta chains listed next were all sequenced from one sample in a study. TCRdb passed the RT-PCR reads through MiXCR, listing each CDR3 protein once. Here the sample spans around 700,000 distinct CDR3 sequences, 13% to 15% being singletons. The sample was memory CD4+ T cells from blood. These receptors all stem from a female donor in good health, serving as a healthy control.

This clonotype was seen more than once but under ten times. This sequence joins TRBV7-2 and TRBJ2-7; weak D call: TRBD2 (7 bases). CDR1 and CDR2 from the germline V gene are SGHTA and FQGNSA. The CDR3 is made up of 15 amino acids. V lost 3 bases and J lost 2, with 14 bases in between. The CDR3 nucleotides are TGTGCCAGCAGCTTCTTAGGGGGGGGCACCTACGAGCAGTACTTC. Its translation is CASSFLGGGTYEQYF. The whole variable domain, remainder taken from reference TRBV7-2 and TRBJ2-7, is GAGVSQSPSNKVTEKGKDVELRCDPISGHTALYWYRQSLGQGLEFLIYFQGNSAPDKSGLPSDRFSAERTGGSVSTLTIQRTQQEDSAVYLCASSFLGGGTYEQYFGPGTRLTVT.

This clonotype was counted between two and nine times. The chain joins TRBV5-1 to TRBJ2-2; TRBD1 agrees at 8 bases. Germline V gives CDR1 SGHRS, CDR2 YFSETQ. The V segment lost 4 bases and the J segment 7 bases; nucleotides outside the gene matches: 6. The CDR3 has 14 residues. The CDR3 loop reads CASSLGQVDGELFF. In nucleotides, the CDR3 is TGCGCCAGCAGCCTGGGACAGGTCGACGGGGAGCTGTTTTTT.

The J gene is TRBJ1-1, the V gene TRBV28; D is undetermined. The CDR3 extends over 15 amino acids. The ends were cut back, 3 bases at V and 8 bases at J, with 19 bases in the middle. Germline assignment: CDR1 MDHEN and CDR2 SYDVKM. The CDR3 spells CASSLNGRGTSEAFF. The CDR3 DNA is TGTGCCAGCAGTTTGAATGGACGAGGAACGTCCGAAGCTTTCTTT.

V usage is TRBV4-3 and J usage is TRBJ2-3; D is perhaps TRBD1 (6 bases). V was cut by 1 base and J by 2 bases, with 10 bases left in between. CDR3 size: 15 residues. Germline loops: CDR1 LGHNA, CDR2 YSLEER. CDR3 sequence reads: CASSQAWTVTDTQYF. The CDR3 DNA reads TGCGCCAGCAGCCAAGCCTGGACAGTCACAGATACGCAGTATTTT.

This clonotype was counted a few times. The J gene is TRBJ1-1, the V gene TRBV24-1; TRBD1 agrees at 7 bases. V lost 3 bases, J lost 4 bases, and 7 bases stayed unmatched. CDR1 and CDR2 (germline): KGHDR, SFDVKD. This CDR3 comprises 15 residues. The CDR3 DNA reads as TGTGCCACCAGTGATCCAAACCCAGGGGGCACTGAAGCTTTCTTT. Translation gives CATSDPNPGGTEAFF.

The genes are TRBV20-1 and TRBJ2-1; 8 nucleotides align to TRBD2. Germline V lookup: CDR1 DFQATT, CDR2 SNEGSKA (reference sequence). With V trimmed by 1 base and J by 2 bases, 7 bases remained unmatched. The CDR3 loop spans 16 amino acids. Here the CDR3 DNA reads TGCAGTGCTAGAGGAGAACTAGCGGAGGCCTACAATGAGCAGTTCTTC. Amino acid sequence: CSARGELAEAYNEQFF.

The sample holds a few counts of this clonotype. The chain joins TRBV7-9 to TRBJ1-6; 9 bases agree with TRBD1. Germline V lookup: CDR1 SEHNR, CDR2 FQNEAQ (reference sequence). The CDR3 spans 15 residues. V gave up 5 bases and J gave up 6 bases; unmatched junction bases: 5. CDR3 amino acids: CASSQAGQGNSPLHF. As DNA, the CDR3 is TGTGCCAGCAGCCAAGCGGGACAGGGTAATTCACCCCTCCACTTT. Looking up the rest from reference TRBV7-9 and TRBJ1-6 gives the full variable domain: DTGVSQNPRHKITKRGQNVTFRCDPISEHNRLYWYRQTLGQGPEFLTYFQNEAQLEKSRLLSDRFSAERPKGSFSTLEIQRTEQGDSAMYLCASSQAGQGNSPLHFGNGTRLTVT.

The chain joins TRBV10-3 to TRBJ1-1; tentative D call: TRBD1 (5 bases). CDR1 and CDR2 from the germline V gene are ENHRY and SYGVKD. The length of the CDR3 is 13 residues. V was cut by 10 bases and J by 1 base, with 13 bases left in between. CDR3 nucleotides: TGTGCCAGAGCCAAAGGGGAGAACACTGAAGCTTTCTTT. Residues: CARAKGENTEAFF.

V and J are TRBV3-1 and TRBJ2-2; TRBD1 might be the D (6 bases). The length of the CDR3 is 16 residues. CDR1 is LGHDT and CDR2 is YNNKEL in the germline V gene (reference sequence). The germline V and J ends were trimmed by 1 base and 0 bases, with 9 bases remaining between them. In nucleotides, the CDR3 is TGTGCCAGCAGCCAAGCGGACAGAACGAACACCGGGGAGCTGTTTTTT. This encodes CASSQADRTNTGELFF. The complete variable domain, with remaining parts taken from reference TRBV3-1 and TRBJ2-2, reads DTAVSQTPKYLVTQMGNDKSIKCEQNLGHDTMYWYKQDSKKFLKIMFSYNNKELIINETVPNRFSPKSPDKAHLNLHINSLELGDSAVYFCASSQADRTNTGELFFGEGSRLTVL.

CDR3 sequence reads: CASSVASQSYEQYF. CDR3 DNA sequence: TGTGCCAGCAGTGTGGCCTCCCAATCCTACGAGCAGTACTTC. This rearrangement joins TRBV2 to TRBJ2-7; no clear D. The germline V and J ends were trimmed by 4 bases and 1 base, with 11 bases remaining between them. There are 14 residues in the CDR3. CDR1 and CDR2 (germline): SNHLY, FYNNEI.

This clonotype has ten or more counts. The chain carries TRBV5-6 and TRBJ2-3, with a possible D match to TRBD1 (5 bases). This CDR3 spans 15 amino acids. V lost 1 base and J lost 4, with 13 bases in between. CDR1 is SGHDT, CDR2 YYEEEE, per germline. Here the CDR3 reads CASSLRQLGSDTQYF. The CDR3 nucleotides are TGTGCCAGCAGCTTGCGACAGTTGGGGTCAGATACGCAGTATTTT.

In this sample, this clonotype turned up a few times. This sequence joins TRBV18 and TRBJ1-4; the D gene is possibly TRBD1 (5 bases). CDR1 is KGHSH, CDR2 LQKENI, per germline. Trimming took 5 bases from V and 8 from J, leaving 18 bases between them. The CDR3 is made up of 15 amino acids. The CDR3 sequence: CASSDQGTLGEKLFF. In DNA, the CDR3 is TGTGCCAGCTCAGACCAGGGAACCCTCGGGGAAAAACTGTTTTTT.

The chain employs TRBV5-5 and TRBJ2-1; 15 nucleotides match TRBD2. This CDR3 region has 16 residues. V was clipped by 4 bases and J by 9 bases; unmatched bases: 8. Germline assignment: CDR1 SGHKS and CDR2 YYEKEE (reference sequence). CDR3 sequence reads: CASSPGGTSGRIEQFF. CDR3 sequence (DNA): TGTGCCAGCAGCCCGGGCGGGACTAGCGGGAGGATTGAGCAGTTCTTC.

There are a few counts of this clonotype. The genes are TRBV6-5 and TRBJ1-4, with unresolved D. CDR3 length: 12 residues. Trimming removed 5 bases from V and 6 bases from J, with 7 bases in between. Germline V gene sequence: CDR1 MNHEY, CDR2 SVGAGI. Here the CDR3 reads CASSARDEKLFF. The CDR3 region has the DNA TGTGCCAGCAGTGCCCGGGATGAAAAACTGTTTTTT.

This clonotype was found many times. This chain connects TRBV7-9 to TRBJ2-7; D is uncertain. This CDR3 is built from 12 residues. Germline V gives CDR1 SEHNR, CDR2 FQNEAQ (reference sequence). Trimming took off 5 bases at V and 10 bases at J, with 15 bases between the two ends. CDR3 in DNA: TGTGCCAGCAGCCTGACCAACCGCCCCCAGTACTTC. Its translation: CASSLTNRPQYF.

This clonotype was found a few times. CDR3 loop: CSARPIQILAGGSTDTQYF. The CDR3 nucleotides read TGCAGTGCACGCCCTATCCAGATACTAGCGGGGGGGAGCACAGATACGCAGTATTTT. This sequence joins TRBV20-1 and TRBJ2-3; TRBD2 aligns across 13 bases. The CDR3 extends over 19 amino acids. CDR1 and CDR2 (germline): DFQATT, SNEGSKA (reference sequence). J lost 0 bases, V lost 6 bases, and 15 bases had no gene match.

The V gene is TRBV7-8, the J gene TRBJ2-7; 7 nucleotides line up with TRBD2. Trimming took 6 bases from V and 6 from J; bases not matched to a gene: 14. The CDR3 covers 15 residues. Germline values: CDR1 SGHVS, CDR2 FQNEAQ. The CDR3 nucleotides are TGTGCCAGCAGATTTCAGAGCGGGACTCTTGGCGAGCAGTACTTC. This translates into CASRFQSGTLGEQYF.

This clonotype showed up just a few times. The V and J genes are TRBV12-3 or TRBV12-4 and TRBJ1-1; D may be TRBD1 (5 bases). V lost 7 bases, J lost 4 bases, and 16 bases lay in between. The CDR3 is 14 residues long. CDR3 coding DNA: TGTGCCAGCATCTTCGGGGGGGGGAGCACTGAAGCTTTCTTT. Translating gives CASIFGGGSTEAFF.

A few counts support this clonotype. The chain carries TRBV20-1 and TRBJ2-4, with TRBD1 matching 7 bases. CDR1 is DFQATT and CDR2 is SNEGSKA in the germline V gene (reference sequence). The CDR3 has 14 amino acids. J lost 1 base, V lost 5 bases, and 5 bases had no gene match. The DNA of the CDR3 is TGCAGTGCTTGGACAGGATCGGCCAAAAACATTCAGTACTTC. Residues: CSAWTGSAKNIQYF.

There are a few counts of this clonotype. V is TRBV12-3 or TRBV12-4 and J is TRBJ2-7; 13 bases are a match to TRBD2. The CDR3 is 17 residues long. Losses at the gene ends were 7 bases for V and 3 bases for J; bases not matched to a gene: 12. CDR3: CASTPGQGTSGNYEQYF. In DNA, the CDR3 is TGTGCCAGCACCCCGGGACAGGGGACTAGCGGGAACTACGAGCAGTACTTC.

This clonotype was picked up many times. The CDR3 DNA reads TGTGCCAGCAGTTTAGCTCTATCTGATACGCAGTATTTT. It is translated as CASSLALSDTQYF. This chain uses TRBV12-3 or TRBV12-4 with TRBJ2-3; D unresolved. CDR3 size: 13 residues. V was trimmed by 0 bases and J by 6 bases, leaving 7 bases between them.

In this sample, this clonotype turned up a few times. The V gene is TRBV7-2, the J gene TRBJ1-1; D gene unclear. V was clipped by 5 bases and J by 5 bases, with 6 bases between them. Germline V lookup: CDR1 SGHTA, CDR2 FQGNSA. The CDR3 runs 11 residues. The CDR3 DNA sequence: TGTGCCAGCAGCATAGATACTGAAGCTTTCTTT. It is translated as CASSIDTEAFF.

V usage is TRBV4-3 and J usage is TRBJ2-5, with TRBD2 matching 8 bases. The trim removed 1 base at V and 7 bases at J, leaving 8 bases unmatched. Germline CDR1 and CDR2: LGHNA and YSLEER. This CDR3 comprises 15 residues. This chain's CDR3 is CASSQAWGTRGTQYF. For the CDR3, the DNA is TGCGCCAGCAGCCAAGCCTGGGGGACTAGGGGGACCCAGTACTTC.

This sequence joins TRBV7-9 and TRBJ2-1; 8 nucleotides line up with TRBD2. V was pared by 3 bases and J by 8 bases, with 9 bases of the junction left unmatched. Germline V gives CDR1 SEHNR, CDR2 FQNEAQ (reference sequence). The CDR3 totals 15 residues. The CDR3 loop is CASSFPSGSSHEQFF. In DNA form, the CDR3 reads TGTGCCAGCAGCTTTCCTAGCGGGTCCAGTCATGAGCAGTTCTTC. Together with reference TRBV7-9 and TRBJ2-1, the CDR3 gives the full variable domain: DTGVSQNPRHKITKRGQNVTFRCDPISEHNRLYWYRQTLGQGPEFLTYFQNEAQLEKSRLLSDRFSAERPKGSFSTLEIQRTEQGDSAMYLCASSFPSGSSHEQFFGPGTRLTVL.

This clonotype appeared many times. The chain recombines TRBV6-2 or TRBV6-3 with TRBJ2-3, with 13 positions matching TRBD2. The CDR3 runs to 16 residues. V was clipped by 5 bases and J by 7 bases; unmatched bases: 9. CDR1 is MNHEY, CDR2 SVGEGT, per germline. CDR3 residues: CASSPRTSGRRNTQYF. For the CDR3, the DNA is TGTGCCAGCAGTCCCCGGACTAGCGGGAGAAGAAATACGCAGTATTTT.

This clonotype was detected only a few times. This CDR3 is CASSLEAGVADTQYF. DNA for the CDR3: TGTGCCAGCAGCTTAGAGGCGGGAGTAGCAGATACGCAGTATTTT. The chain recombines TRBV11-2 with TRBJ2-3, with TRBD2 matching 7 bases. Germline V gene data show CDR1 as SGHAT and CDR2 as FQNNGV. The CDR3 consists of 15 residues. V dropped 0 bases and J dropped 4; count of bases not matched to a gene: 4.

At least ten counts were recorded for this clonotype. V gene TRBV5-1 combines with J gene TRBJ2-1; the D gene is possibly TRBD2 (6 bases). This CDR3 has 13 amino acids. The germline CDR1 and CDR2 sequences are SGHRS and YFSETQ. V was clipped by 2 bases and J by 5 bases, with 8 bases between them. The CDR3 sequence: CASSFGGDNEQFF. The CDR3 bases are TGCGCCAGCAGCTTCGGAGGGGACAATGAGCAGTTCTTC.

The rearrangement links TRBV6-2 or TRBV6-3 to TRBJ1-1, with D possibly matching TRBD1 (5 bases). From germline, CDR1 is MNHEY and CDR2 SVGEGT. Trimming stripped 2 bases from V and 10 bases from J, with 17 bases between. This CDR3 region has 14 residues. In nucleotides, the CDR3 is TGTGCCAGCAGTTACGGGGACCCGTTTGGGGGAGCTTTCTTT. Its translation is CASSYGDPFGGAFF.

The CDR3 spells CASKIRDTSYEQYF. Written as DNA, the CDR3 is TGTGCCAGCAAAATCCGGGACACCTCCTACGAGCAGTACTTC. The rearrangement links TRBV6-1 to TRBJ2-7; tentatively, D is TRBD1 (6 bases). Trimming took off 7 bases at V and 0 bases at J, with 13 bases between the two ends. This CDR3 region has 14 residues. The germline CDR1 and CDR2 sequences are MNHNS and SASEGT.

This clonotype has only a few counts. CDR3 amino acids: CASSLFRGHNEQFF. The CDR3 DNA is TGTGCCAGCAGTTTATTCCGAGGGCACAATGAGCAGTTCTTC. This chain links TRBV27 with TRBJ2-1, with D possibly being TRBD2 (5 bases). CDR3 length equals 14 residues. The germline CDR1 and CDR2 sequences are MNHEY and SMNVEV (reference sequence). Trimming pared 1 base from V and 5 bases from J, leaving 9 bases between.

The V and J genes are TRBV12-3 or TRBV12-4 and TRBJ2-3; tentatively, D is TRBD1 (5 bases). CDR3 length: 15 residues. Trimming took 3 bases from V and 1 from J, leaving 11 bases between them. The CDR3 reads CASSFLQGGTDTQYF. CDR3 DNA sequence: TGTGCCAGCAGTTTCCTTCAAGGGGGCACAGATACGCAGTATTTT.

The table lists this clonotype with a few counts. The chain carries TRBV27 and TRBJ1-3; tentative D call: TRBD1 (5 bases). Trimming removed 5 bases at V and 0 bases at J, with 11 bases between. The length of the CDR3 is 15 residues. Germline values: CDR1 MNHEY, CDR2 SMNVEV (reference sequence). CDR3 in DNA: TGTGCCAGCAGTCCCGCAGGGAGCTCTGGAAACACCATATATTTT. As protein: CASSPAGSSGNTIYF.